This T cell receptor (beta chain) was observed in a study of cytomegalovirus exposure and HLA in healthy donors. Note on this clone: The antigen is unknown.

The PCR made use of 60 Vbeta and 13 Jbeta primers. Clones were sequenced by immunoSEQ multiplex PCR, and TCRdb holds only the in-frame ones, with some missing. This sample yields some 150,000 clones, of which over 70% are seen a single time; 8.5% to 10% belongs to the top ten. This CDR3 is built from 13 residues. The germline V and J ends were trimmed by 4 bases and 4 bases, with 9 bases remaining between them. Germline loops: CDR1 SEHNR, CDR2 FQNEAQ (reference sequence). Study-wide results and caveats: Later, an analysis showed that TCR beta chains associated with HLA were more clonally expanded than others that were equally common. In vitro, three CMV-associated chains proved specific for CMV antigens. With later analysis, a missense DCLRE1C variant became linked to TCR beta V- and J-gene trimming. According to the study, about 180 TCR beta chains were cytomegalovirus-associated.

The chain employs TRBV7-9 and TRBJ2-3; tentatively, D is TRBD2 (5 bases). The clonotype was recovered from a man aged 18 to 30 in good health and CMV-seropositive. Sequenced material: PBMCs. CDR3 bases: TGTGCCAGCAGCTCCGGACTCCCAGATACGCAGTATTTT. It yields the protein CASSSGLPDTQYF.